This record covers a single T cell receptor beta chain. The target antigen is unknown. The data belong to a study of cytomegalovirus exposure and HLA in healthy donors. About the research overall: Just over 80% of 300 to 450 genotyped donors fell in the Caucasian-associated ancestry cluster. Regarding the study as a whole: Reported results showed that the classifier diagnosed cytomegalovirus status with high specificity and sensitivity.

CDR1 SNHLY and CDR2 FYNNEI come from the germline V gene. This CDR3 comprises 15 residues. The PCR had 60 Vbeta and 13 Jbeta primers. Using immunoSEQ multiplex PCR, the repertoire was profiled, and TCRdb retains in-frame clones only, with some absent. The sample carries about 150,000 clones, roughly 74% recorded once. Healthy bone marrow donors made up the donor group. Sequencing input: PBMCs. The TCR was taken from a man between 18 and 29 years old in good health and CMV-seropositive. This chain uses TRBV2 with TRBJ2-5, with 7 bases identical to TRBD2. The DNA end is a closer match to TRBJ2-7, so the J assignment may be wrong. Written as DNA, the CDR3 is TGTGCCAGCAGCCCTATTACGGGGGGTAGCGACGAGCAGTACTTC. It is translated as CASSPITGGSDEQYF.